The T cell receptor (beta chain) under discussion was sequenced for a study of T cell responses to AZD1222 COVID-19 vaccine. Germline CDR1 reads SGHVS; CDR2 reads FQNEAQ. CDR3 size: 13 residues. V was clipped by 5 bases and J by 7 bases, with 14 bases between them. In the case of this clone: Its antigen is not identified.

Whole-study findings and limits: The donor cohort was predominantly white British with a female majority, and clonal diversity may have been underestimated.

Clones were read by immunoSEQ multiplex PCR, and TCRdb kept only the in-frame ones, dropping some. Counted here are around 180,000 clones, about nine tenths occurring once; the ten biggest clones make up 2.6%. This TCR was sampled from an adult in good health. The specimen comprised peripheral blood, sampled on day 0 of AZD1222 vaccination. The J gene is TRBJ2-5, the V gene TRBV7-8; D might be TRBD2 (5 bases). The CDR3 reads CASSPVPGLTQYF. The CDR3 nucleotides are TGTGCCAGCAGCCCCGTACCGGGATTGACCCAGTACTTC.